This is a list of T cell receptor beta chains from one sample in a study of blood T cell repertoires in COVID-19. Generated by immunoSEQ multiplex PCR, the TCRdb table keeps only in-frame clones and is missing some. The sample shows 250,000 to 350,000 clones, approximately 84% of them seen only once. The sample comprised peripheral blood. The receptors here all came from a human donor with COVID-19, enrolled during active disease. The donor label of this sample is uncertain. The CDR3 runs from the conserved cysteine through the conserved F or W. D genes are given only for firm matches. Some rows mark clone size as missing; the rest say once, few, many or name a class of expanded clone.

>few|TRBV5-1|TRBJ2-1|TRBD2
TGCGCCAGCAGCTTACTAGCGGGAGCGAACAATGAGCAGTTCTTC
CASSLLAGANNEQFF
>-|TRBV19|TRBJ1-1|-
TGTGCCAGTAGTCCAGGCCTGTCCCCGAACACTGAAGCTTTCTTT
CASSPGLSPNTEAFF
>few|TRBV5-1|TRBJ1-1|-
TGCGCCAGCAGCTTGGTAGGGGAGGCGAACACTGAAGCTTTCTTT
CASSLVGEANTEAFF
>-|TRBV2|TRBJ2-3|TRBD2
TGTGCCAGCAGGGGGGGTTTACTAGCGGGAGGCGAGGGGACGCAGTATTTT
CASRGGLLAGGEGTQYF
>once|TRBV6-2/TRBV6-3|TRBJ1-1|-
TGTGCCAGCAGTCTGTATAACGAGGGCACTGAAGCTTTCTTT
CASSLYNEGTEAFF
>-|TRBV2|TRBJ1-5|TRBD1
TGTGCCAGCAGGGGACAGGCTAGCAATCAGCCCCAGCATTTT
CASRGQASNQPQHF
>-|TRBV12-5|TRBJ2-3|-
TGTGCTAGTGGTTTGTCTTTAAGGGAGCCAGATACGCAGTATTTT
CASGLSLREPDTQYF
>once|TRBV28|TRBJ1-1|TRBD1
TGTGCCAGCAGTTCCCCAGGGGGCGCGGGCACTGAAGCTTTCTTT
CASSSPGGAGTEAFF
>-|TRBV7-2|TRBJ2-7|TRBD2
TGTGCCAGCAGCTTTTCGCGGGAGGGCGAGCAGTACTTC
CASSFSREGEQYF
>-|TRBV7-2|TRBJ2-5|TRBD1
TGTGCCAGCAGCCCGCTATCGACAGGGACAACCCAGTACTTC
CASSPLSTGTTQYF
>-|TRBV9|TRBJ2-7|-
TGTGCCAGCAGCGTAGTAACAGGGAAAAGAGTCTACGAGCAGTACTTC
CASSVVTGKRVYEQYF
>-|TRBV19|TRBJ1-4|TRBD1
TGTGCCAGTAGTCTCGACAGGGGCGGTAATGAAAAACTGTTTTTT
CASSLDRGGNEKLFF
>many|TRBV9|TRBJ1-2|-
TGTGCCAGCAGCCTGCTCGGAACAGCCTATGGCTACACCTTC
CASSLLGTAYGYTF
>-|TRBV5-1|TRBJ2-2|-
TGCGCCAGCAGCTTGGTAGGGGGAAGTAACACCGGGGAGCTGTTTTTT
CASSLVGGSNTGELFF
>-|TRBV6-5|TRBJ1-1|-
TGTGCCAGCAGAGAGACGACGTACAGGACTGAAGCTTTCTTT
CASRETTYRTEAFF
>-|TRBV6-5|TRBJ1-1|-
TGTGCCGTTAGGGGGGGCGAGGTAATCTTT
CAVRGGEVIF
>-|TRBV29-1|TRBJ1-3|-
TGCAGCGTTGGGTCGGGTTACTCTGGAAACACCATATATTTT
CSVGSGYSGNTIYF
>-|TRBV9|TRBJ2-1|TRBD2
TGTGCCAGCAGCGTAGCTAGCGGGAGGGCCAATGAGCAGTTCTTC
CASSVASGRANEQFF
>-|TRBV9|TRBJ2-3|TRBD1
TGTGCCAGCAGCTCGGGGACAGGGGTTCCCACAGATACGCAGTATTTT
CASSSGTGVPTDTQYF
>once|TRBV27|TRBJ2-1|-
TGTGCCAGCAACCGGGGGGCCCATTCACGGGGTGAGCAGTTCTTC
CASNRGAHSRGEQFF
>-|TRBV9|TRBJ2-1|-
TGTGCCAGCAGCGTAAAAGAAATGCGGGGCAATGAGCAGTTCTTC
CASSVKEMRGNEQFF
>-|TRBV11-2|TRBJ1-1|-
TGTGCCAGCAGCTTAATCGGGGGGGAACTGGGCACTGAAGCTTTCTTT
CASSLIGGELGTEAFF
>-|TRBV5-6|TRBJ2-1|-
TGTGCCAGCAGAATCAAAGACAGGCTGGCTGGGGGGCAGTTCTTC
CASRIKDRLAGGQFF
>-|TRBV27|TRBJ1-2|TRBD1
TGTGCCAGCAGTTCGCCCGGGACAGGGGGCTACACCTTC
CASSSPGTGGYTF
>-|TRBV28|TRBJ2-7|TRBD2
TGTGCCAGCAGTCTGGGACTAGCGGGAGGGCAGTTCGAGCAGTACTTC
CASSLGLAGGQFEQYF
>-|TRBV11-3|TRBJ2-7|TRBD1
TGTGCCAGCAGCTTAAACAGGGGGCGATACGAGCAGTACTTC
CASSLNRGRYEQYF
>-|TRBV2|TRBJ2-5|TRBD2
TGTGCCAGCAGTGAGGATAGCGGGAGGGAAGAGACCCAGTACTTC
CASSEDSGREETQYF
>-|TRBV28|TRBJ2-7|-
TGTGCCAGCAGTTTATTCCCCACAGCCCGATCCTACGAGCAGTACTTC
CASSLFPTARSYEQYF
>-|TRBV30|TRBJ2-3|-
TGTGCCTGGAGTTCCTCTCCTGATAGAAGCACAGATACGCAGTATTTT
CAWSSSPDRSTDTQYF
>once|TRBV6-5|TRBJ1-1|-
TGTGCCAGCAAAACTCTGACAGGCGGTTTAGCTTTCTTT
CASKTLTGGLAFF
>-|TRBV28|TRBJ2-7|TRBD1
TGTGCCAGCAGGTCCGCCGGGACAGGGGATTACGAGCAGTACTTC
CASRSAGTGDYEQYF
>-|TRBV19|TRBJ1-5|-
TGTGCCAGTAGGAGGGTGGGAGGCAATCAGCCCCAGCATTTT
CASRRVGGNQPQHF
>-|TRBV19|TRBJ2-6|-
TGTGCCAGTAGACAGGCGTCTGGGGCCAACGTCCTGACTTTC
CASRQASGANVLTF
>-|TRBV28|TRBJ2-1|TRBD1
TGTGCCAGCAGAATGACAGGGGGCAATGAGCAGTTCTTC
CASRMTGGNEQFF
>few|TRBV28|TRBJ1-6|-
TGTGCCAGCAGCCTGATGCAGTCTTCACCCCTCCACTTT
CASSLMQSSPLHF
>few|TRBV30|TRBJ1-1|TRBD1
TGTGCCTGGAAACGACTGACAGGGGGTAGTGAAGCTTTCTTT
CAWKRLTGGSEAFF
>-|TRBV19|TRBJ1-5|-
TGTGCCAGTAGTATCCAGGGAATGGTGAATCAGCCCCAGCATTTT
CASSIQGMVNQPQHF
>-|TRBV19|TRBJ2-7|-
TGTGCCAGTGGAGGTCAGGTGCGGGCCGAGCAGTACTTC
CASGGQVRAEQYF
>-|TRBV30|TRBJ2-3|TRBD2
TGTGCCTGGACCCGCGATCTAGCGGGAGGGACAGATACGCAGTATTTT
CAWTRDLAGGTDTQYF
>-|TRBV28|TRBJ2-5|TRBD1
TGTGCCAGCAGTCCCACGAGCCACTATAACAGGGGGGAACAAGAGACCCAGTACTTC
CASSPTSHYNRGEQETQYF
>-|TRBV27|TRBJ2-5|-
TGTGCCAGCAGCCATTCGAGGGAGACCCAGTACTTC
CASSHSRETQYF
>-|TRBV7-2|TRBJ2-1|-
TGTGCCAGCAGCGCGCACTACAATGAGCAGTTCTTC
CASSAHYNEQFF
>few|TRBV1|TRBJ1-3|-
TGCACCAGCAGCCAAGATCGCCAAACAGGGGCTTCTGGAAACACCATATATTTT
CTSSQDRQTGASGNTIYF
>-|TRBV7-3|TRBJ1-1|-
TGTGCCAGCTCCGCACGGGGGAACACTGAAGCTTTCTTT
CASSARGNTEAFF
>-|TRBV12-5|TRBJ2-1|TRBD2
TGTGCTAGTGGTTTGGGGACTAGCCATCAGTTCTTC
CASGLGTSHQFF